This T cell receptor (beta chain) was sequenced during a study of T cells in Graves' hyperthyroidism and ophthalmopathy. About this clonotype: Its antigen is not identified.

Researchers took RNA transcripts and amplified the TCR beta CDR3 regions from them. When the TCR CDR3 underwent first-round RT-PCR, the HTBI primer set was used. TCRdb re-derived calls from the multiplex PCR reads in MiXCR, one entry per CDR3 protein. The table includes 400,000 to 550,000 distinct CDR3 sequences, about 24% detected once. Uncontrolled infection, other autoimmune disease, pregnancy or lactation led to exclusion. Diagnoses were made from clinical symptoms, serum measures (thyroxine and TRAb), thyroid ultrasound and orbital computed tomography. The CDR3 consists of 14 residues. V was shortened by 6 bases and J by 3 bases, with 14 bases between the two germline ends. Study-wide findings and caveats: Among clonotypes expanded in thyroid above 0.001, most were also found in blood.

The chain couples TRBV12-3 or TRBV12-4 to TRBJ1-1; no clear D. The sequence was obtained from a woman under 40 with Graves' ophthalmopathy. The sequenced sample was blood. Here the CDR3 reads CASRSPVKDTEAFF. Here the CDR3 DNA reads TGTGCCAGCAGGTCCCCTGTGAAGGACACTGAAGCTTTCTTT.